This TCR beta chain is drawn from a study of blood T cell repertoires in COVID-19. Turning to the study itself: Material from acute and convalescent COVID-19 was sourced from the United States, Italy and Spain. From T cells, B-cell-depleted T cells, or PBMCs came the material, which was cDNA or gDNA.

Under the authors' procedure: Estimates of nucleated cell counts were drawn from the amplification of reference gene primers. The method was immunoSEQ multiplex PCR; TCRdb's version includes in-frame clones alone and lacks a portion of them. That table supplies the V and J calls and clone size; D and trimming were determined from the DNA. The data hold about 70,000 clones, with about four fifths observed a single time. There are 14 residues in the CDR3. The germline gives CDR1 SGHRS, CDR2 YFSETQ. Trimming took 1 base from V and 2 from J, leaving 9 bases between them. The receptor comes from an elderly woman with active or convalescent COVID-19. Sample: peripheral blood. The chain combines TRBV5-1 with TRBJ1-2, with D unresolved. CDR3 sequence (DNA): TGCGCCAGCAGCTTGATACACCGAAACTATGGCTACACCTTC. Its protein product is CASSLIHRNYGYTF.